Shown below are 22 T cell receptor beta chains from a single sample sequenced in a study of blood T cells in healthy people across ages. The authors ran a second PCR of about 6 to 11 cycles using a sample-barcoded 5' primer and a J-beta primer mix. Using its own MiXCR run on the 5' RACE reads, TCRdb lists one record per CDR3 protein. The sample includes about 640,000 distinct CDR3 sequences, roughly 50% of them seen just once. Sequenced material: blood. Receptors originate from a man in his 60s in good health.

J is TRBJ2-1 and V is TRBV28; D is possibly TRBD2 (6 bases). Trimming left V 4 bases short and J 6 bases short, with 16 bases between. From germline, CDR1 is MDHEN and CDR2 SYDVKM. This CDR3 has 15 residues. CDR3 DNA: TGTGCCAGCAGTTCCCGAGGAGGGGTGGGCAATGAGCAGTTCTTC. It is translated as CASSSRGGVGNEQFF.

The V gene is TRBV27, the J gene TRBJ2-7, with D tentatively TRBD1 or TRBD2 (5 bases each). The end of the DNA aligns better with TRBJ2-5, so the J call may be wrong. The CDR3 length is 15 residues. The germline CDR1 and CDR2 sequences are MNHEY and SMNVEV (reference sequence). This CDR3 reads CASSFSGAGVRTQYF. As DNA, the CDR3 is TGTGCCAGCAGTTTCTCCGGGGCCGGGGTTAGGACCCAGTACTTC.

For this clonotype: A read error may account for a junction end that differs from germline. The chain carries TRBV28 and TRBJ2-4; no reliable D call. From germline, CDR1 is MDHEN and CDR2 SYDVKM. This CDR3 region has 15 residues. The CDR3 region is CAGSLVTTAKNIQYF. The DNA of the CDR3 is TGTGCCGGCAGTTTAGTAACGACAGCCAAAAACATTCAGTACTTC.

This clonotype has only a few counts. V gene TRBV2 combines with J gene TRBJ1-4; 10 nucleotides match TRBD1. Unmatched junction bases numbered 5, after V lost 5 bases and J lost 8 bases. The CDR3 covers 14 residues. Germline V CDR1 and CDR2: SNHLY, FYNNEI. The CDR3 here is CASSRQGAWEKLFF. CDR3 bases: TGTGCCAGCAGTCGACAGGGGGCTTGGGAAAAACTGTTTTTT.

This clonotype was recorded a few times. The chain uses TRBV4-2 and TRBJ2-7, with D maybe TRBD1 (6 bases). Germline CDR1 reads LGHNA; CDR2 reads YNFKEQ. V was pared by 4 bases and J by 3 bases, with 16 bases between. CDR3 length: 15 amino acids. The CDR3 sequence is CASSRDRRSVYEQYF. The CDR3 bases are TGTGCCAGCAGCCGCGACAGGCGTAGTGTCTACGAGCAGTACTTC.

V usage is TRBV7-9 and J usage is TRBJ1-4; D remains unclear. CDR1 is SEHNR, CDR2 FQNEAQ, per germline (reference sequence). This CDR3 has 14 residues. V lost 1 base to trimming and J lost 6 bases, with 9 bases between them. The CDR3 sequence is CASSLVGRDEKLFF. For the CDR3, the DNA is TGTGCCAGCAGCTTAGTGGGGAGAGATGAAAAACTGTTTTTT.

The V call is TRBV13, the J call TRBJ2-3; TRBD2 matches at 13 bases. CDR3 length: 17 residues. V lost 4 bases to trimming and J lost 2 bases; unmatched junction nucleotides: 6. Germline V gene sequence: CDR1 PRHDT, CDR2 FYEKMQ (reference sequence). The CDR3 loop is CASSYRTSGGITDTQYF. CDR3 DNA sequence: TGTGCCAGCAGCTATCGGACTAGCGGGGGTATCACAGATACGCAGTATTTT.

This chain uses TRBV20-1 with TRBJ2-2, with 10 bases that match TRBD1. Trimming cost V 6 bases and J 8 bases; bases outside gene matches: 12. Per the germline V gene, CDR1 is DFQATT and CDR2 is SNEGSKA (reference sequence). The CDR3 runs to 15 residues. DNA of the CDR3: TGCAGTGCCGATGGGGGACAGGGGTTATCGGGGGAGCTGTTTTTT. Translation: CSADGGQGLSGELFF.

This clonotype was recorded a few times. The rearrangement uses TRBV2 and TRBJ1-6; 7 nucleotides match TRBD1. CDR3 length: 15 residues. The junction had 10 bases not matched to a gene; V was cut back by 6 bases and J by 8 bases. Germline CDR1 and CDR2: SNHLY and FYNNEI. CDR3 coding DNA: TGTGCCAGCAGGCGTCGACAGGGTACCGATTCACCCCTCCACTTT. Residues: CASRRRQGTDSPLHF.

The V gene is TRBV20-1, the J gene TRBJ2-3, with 7 bases lining up with TRBD1. The CDR3 is 14 residues long. J lost 2 bases, V lost 1 base, and 3 bases had no gene match. From germline, CDR1 is DFQATT and CDR2 SNEGSKA (reference sequence). The CDR3: CSARAGTATDTQYF. Here the CDR3 DNA reads TGCAGTGCTAGAGCTGGGACAGCCACAGATACGCAGTATTTT.

The chain employs TRBV7-6 and TRBJ1-2; 8 bases map to TRBD1. This CDR3 is 14 amino acids long. The J segment lost 4 bases and the V segment lost 1 base, leaving 2 bases of the junction unmatched. The V gene's germline CDR1 is SGHVS and CDR2 FNYEAQ. The CDR3 sequence is CASSLGDRTYGYTF. The CDR3, as DNA: TGTGCCAGCAGCTTAGGGGACAGGACCTATGGCTACACCTTC.

This clonotype was counted only a few times. V usage is TRBV4-2 and J usage is TRBJ1-2; the match to TRBD1 covers 9 bases. Unmatched junction bases numbered 5, after V lost 4 bases and J lost 8 bases. CDR3 length: 13 amino acids. CDR1 is LGHNA, CDR2 YNFKEQ, per germline. The CDR3: CASSPQGAKGYTF. CDR3 in DNA: TGTGCCAGCAGCCCACAGGGGGCGAAGGGCTACACCTTC.

This rearrangement joins TRBV28 to TRBJ2-5; D is possibly TRBD1 or TRBD2 (5 bases each). The J call is in doubt because the DNA end fits TRBJ2-7 better. CDR3 size: 13 residues. From germline, CDR1 is MDHEN and CDR2 SYDVKM. The DNA for the CDR3 is TGTGCCAGCAGCAAGACATGGGGGTACGAGCAGTACTTC. Its protein is CASSKTWGYEQYF.

The chain employs TRBV6-5 and TRBJ2-3; 9 nucleotides match TRBD2. CDR1 MNHEY and CDR2 SVGAGI come from the germline V gene. V lost 2 bases, J lost 4 bases, and 7 bases stayed unmatched. This CDR3 region has 16 residues. The CDR3 region has the DNA TGTGCCAGCAGTTACGATGCGGGGGGGCTTTCAGATACGCAGTATTTT. Amino acids: CASSYDAGGLSDTQYF.

The genes are TRBV7-2 and TRBJ2-1; maybe TRBD2 (6 bases). CDR3 length equals 16 residues. Germline assignment: CDR1 SGHTA and CDR2 FQGNSA. The germline V and J ends were trimmed by 0 bases and 5 bases, with 14 bases remaining between them. The CDR3 bases are TGTGCCAGCAGCTTAGCTGGTGGGGGGTTACACAATGAGCAGTTCTTC. It specifies CASSLAGGGLHNEQFF.

The V and J genes are TRBV7-2 and TRBJ2-6; maybe TRBD1 (5 bases). V gave up 3 bases and J gave up 2 bases, with 11 bases separating them. Per the germline V gene, CDR1 is SGHTA and CDR2 is FQGNSA. This CDR3 spans 16 amino acids. The CDR3 reads CASSLAGMTGANVLTF. CDR3 nucleotide sequence: TGTGCCAGCAGCTTGGCAGGGATGACTGGGGCCAACGTCCTGACTTTC.

This sequence joins TRBV11-2 and TRBJ2-1; D not certain. CDR3 length: 18 amino acids. In germline, CDR1 is SGHAT, CDR2 FQNNGV. Trimming left V 5 bases short and J 0 bases short, with 20 bases between. CDR3 protein: CASSPGRLYITSYNEQFF. The CDR3 DNA reads TGTGCCAGCAGCCCGGGCAGGCTATATATCACCTCCTACAATGAGCAGTTCTTC.

This clonotype was observed a handful of times. The chain has TRBV7-2 and TRBJ2-2; TRBD2 matches 10 bases. The junction had 1 base not matched to a gene; V was cut back by 2 bases and J by 1 base. The germline V gene has CDR1 SGHTA and CDR2 FQGNSA. The length of the CDR3 is 16 residues. CDR3 residues: CASSLSGGENTGELFF. The CDR3 DNA reads TGTGCCAGCAGCTTAAGCGGGGGGGAGAACACCGGGGAGCTGTTTTTT.

This clonotype was counted between two and nine times. The V and J genes are TRBV28 and TRBJ2-1; TRBD1 is a possible D gene (6 bases). The V and J ends lost 2 bases and 14 bases respectively, with 13 bases between them. The germline V gene encodes CDR1 MDHEN and CDR2 SYDVKM. The CDR3 totals 12 residues. CDR3 nucleotide sequence: TGTGCCAGCAGTTTACCCGGGACACGGAAGTTCTTC. As protein: CASSLPGTRKFF.

The V and J genes are TRBV9 and TRBJ2-2; 11 nucleotides agree with TRBD1. The CDR3 is made up of 18 amino acids. V lost 3 bases to trimming and J lost 4 bases; unmatched junction nucleotides: 11. Germline CDR1 is SGDLS and CDR2 is YYNGEE. The CDR3 sequence is CASSEGLSGTGGTGELFF. The CDR3 nucleotides read TGTGCCAGCAGCGAAGGCTTATCCGGGACAGGGGGCACCGGGGAGCTGTTTTTT.

This clonotype has a handful of counts. This chain joins TRBV29-1 and TRBJ2-4; unclear D gene. The J call may be wrong; the DNA end is better matched by TRBJ2-7. Germline V gene sequence: CDR1 SQVTM, CDR2 ANQGSEA. This CDR3 region has 11 residues. The CDR3 loop is CSVEWFYEQYF. CDR3 in DNA: TGCAGCGTTGAATGGTTCTACGAGCAGTACTTC.

This clonotype occurred a few times. This chain joins TRBV15 and TRBJ2-5; D assignment may be TRBD1 or TRBD2 (6 bases each). Germline V CDR1 and CDR2: LNHNV, YYDKDF (reference sequence). V lost 5 bases to trimming and J lost 5 bases, with 12 bases between them. The CDR3 runs 13 residues. CDR3 in amino acids: CATSGGLFETQYF. The DNA of the CDR3 is TGTGCCACCAGCGGGGGGCTTTTTGAGACCCAGTACTTC.